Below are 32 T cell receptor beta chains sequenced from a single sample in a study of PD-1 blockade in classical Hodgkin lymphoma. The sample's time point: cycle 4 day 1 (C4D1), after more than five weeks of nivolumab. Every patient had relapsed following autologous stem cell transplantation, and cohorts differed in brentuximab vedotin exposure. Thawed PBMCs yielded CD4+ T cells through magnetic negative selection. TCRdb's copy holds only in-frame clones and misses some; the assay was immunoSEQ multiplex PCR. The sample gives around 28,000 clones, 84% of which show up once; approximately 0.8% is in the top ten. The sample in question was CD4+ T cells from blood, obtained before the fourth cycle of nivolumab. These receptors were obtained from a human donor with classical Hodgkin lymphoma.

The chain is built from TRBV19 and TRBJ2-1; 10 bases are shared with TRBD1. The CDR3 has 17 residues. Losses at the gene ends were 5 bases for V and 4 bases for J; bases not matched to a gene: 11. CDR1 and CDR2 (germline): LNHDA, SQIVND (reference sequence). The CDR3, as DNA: TGTGCCAGTAGTGCTAAACCGGGACAGGGGTTATACAATGAGCAGTTCTTC. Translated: CASSAKPGQGLYNEQFF.

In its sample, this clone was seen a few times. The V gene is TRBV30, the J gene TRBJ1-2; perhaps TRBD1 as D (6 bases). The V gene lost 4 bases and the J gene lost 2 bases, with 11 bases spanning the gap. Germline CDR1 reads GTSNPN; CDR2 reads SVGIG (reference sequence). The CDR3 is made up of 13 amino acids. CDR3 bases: TGTGCCTGGAATCAGGGGAGGAACTATGGCTACACCTTC. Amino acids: CAWNQGRNYGYTF.

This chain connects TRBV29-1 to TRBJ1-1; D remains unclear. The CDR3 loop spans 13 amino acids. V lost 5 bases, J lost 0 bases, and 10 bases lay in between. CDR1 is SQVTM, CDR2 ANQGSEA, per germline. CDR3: CSVPPSLNTEAFF. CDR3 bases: TGCAGCGTTCCCCCCAGTCTGAACACTGAAGCTTTCTTT.

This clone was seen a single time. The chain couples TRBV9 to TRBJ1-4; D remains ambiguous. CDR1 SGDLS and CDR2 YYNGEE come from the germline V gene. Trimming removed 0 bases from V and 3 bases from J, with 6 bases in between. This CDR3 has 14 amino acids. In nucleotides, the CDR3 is TGTGCCAGCAGCGTAGGGGTACCTAATGAAAAACTGTTTTTT. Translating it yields CASSVGVPNEKLFF.

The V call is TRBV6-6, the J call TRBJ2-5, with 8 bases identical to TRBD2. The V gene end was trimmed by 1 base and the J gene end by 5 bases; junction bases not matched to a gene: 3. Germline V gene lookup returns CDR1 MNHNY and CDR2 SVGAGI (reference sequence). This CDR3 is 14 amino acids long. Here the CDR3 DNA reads TGTGCCAGCAGTTACTGGACTAGCTATGAGACCCAGTACTTC. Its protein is CASSYWTSYETQYF.

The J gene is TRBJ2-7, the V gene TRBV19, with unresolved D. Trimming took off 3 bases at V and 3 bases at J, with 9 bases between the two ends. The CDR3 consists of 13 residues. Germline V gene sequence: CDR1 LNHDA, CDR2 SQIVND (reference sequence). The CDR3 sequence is CASSIKAIYEQYF. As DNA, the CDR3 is TGTGCCAGTAGTATCAAGGCAATCTACGAGCAGTACTTC.

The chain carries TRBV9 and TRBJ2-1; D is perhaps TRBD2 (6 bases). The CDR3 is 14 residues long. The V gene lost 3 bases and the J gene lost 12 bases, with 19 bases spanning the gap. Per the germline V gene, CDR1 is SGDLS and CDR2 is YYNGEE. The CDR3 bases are TGTGCCAGCAGCGACGGGACTCCAGCAATCGGGCAGTTCTTC. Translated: CASSDGTPAIGQFF.

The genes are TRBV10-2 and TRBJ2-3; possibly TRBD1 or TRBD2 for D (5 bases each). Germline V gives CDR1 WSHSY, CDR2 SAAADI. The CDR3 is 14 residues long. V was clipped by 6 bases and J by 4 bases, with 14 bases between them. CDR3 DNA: TGCGCCAGCAGAAAACCACTAGGGGCAGATACGCAGTATTTT. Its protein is CASRKPLGADTQYF.

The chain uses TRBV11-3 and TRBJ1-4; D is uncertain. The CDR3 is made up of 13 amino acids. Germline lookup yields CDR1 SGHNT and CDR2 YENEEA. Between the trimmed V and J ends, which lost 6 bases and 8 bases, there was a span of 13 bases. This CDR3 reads CASSYTPGEKLFF. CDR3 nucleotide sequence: TGTGCCAGCAGTTATACGCCGGGGGAAAAACTGTTTTTT.

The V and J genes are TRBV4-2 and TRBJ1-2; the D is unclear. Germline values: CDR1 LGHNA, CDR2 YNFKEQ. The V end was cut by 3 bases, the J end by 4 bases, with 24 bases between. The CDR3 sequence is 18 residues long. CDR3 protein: CASSQVGLDGRLLYGYTF. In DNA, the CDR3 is TGTGCCAGCAGCCAGGTAGGATTGGATGGGCGGTTACTCTATGGCTACACCTTC.

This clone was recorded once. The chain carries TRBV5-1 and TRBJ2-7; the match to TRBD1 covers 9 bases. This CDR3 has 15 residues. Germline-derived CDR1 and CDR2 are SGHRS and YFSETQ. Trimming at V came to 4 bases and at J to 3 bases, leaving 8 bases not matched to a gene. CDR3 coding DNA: TGCGCCAGCAGCACCGGGACAGGGAATAACTACGAGCAGTACTTC. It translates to CASSTGTGNNYEQYF.

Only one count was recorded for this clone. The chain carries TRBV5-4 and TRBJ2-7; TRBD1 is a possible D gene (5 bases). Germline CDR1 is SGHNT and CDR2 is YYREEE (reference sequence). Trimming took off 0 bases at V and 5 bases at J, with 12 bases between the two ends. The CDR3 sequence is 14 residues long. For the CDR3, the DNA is TGTGCCAGCAGCTTGGGTCGTAGGGGAAACGAGCAGTACTTC. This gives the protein CASSLGRRGNEQYF.

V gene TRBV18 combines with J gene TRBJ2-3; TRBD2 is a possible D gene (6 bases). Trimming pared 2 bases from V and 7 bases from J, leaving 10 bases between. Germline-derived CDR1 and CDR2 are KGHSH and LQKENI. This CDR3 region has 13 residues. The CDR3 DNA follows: TGTGCCAGCTCACCAGGGGGGAAGAATACGCAGTATTTT. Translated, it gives CASSPGGKNTQYF.

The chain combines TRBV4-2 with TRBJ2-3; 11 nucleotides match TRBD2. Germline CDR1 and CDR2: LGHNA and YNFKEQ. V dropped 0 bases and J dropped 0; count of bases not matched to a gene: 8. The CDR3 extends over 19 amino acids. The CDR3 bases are TGTGCCAGCAGCCAAGATGAACTAGCGGGGGCTTTAAGCACAGATACGCAGTATTTT. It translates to CASSQDELAGALSTDTQYF.

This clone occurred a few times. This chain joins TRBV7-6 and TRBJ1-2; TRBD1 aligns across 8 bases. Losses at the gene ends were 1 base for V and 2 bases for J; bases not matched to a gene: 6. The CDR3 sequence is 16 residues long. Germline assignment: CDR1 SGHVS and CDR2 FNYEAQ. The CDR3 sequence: CASSLVGQGGNYGYTF. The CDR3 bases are TGTGCCAGCAGCTTAGTTGGACAGGGAGGGAACTATGGCTACACCTTC.

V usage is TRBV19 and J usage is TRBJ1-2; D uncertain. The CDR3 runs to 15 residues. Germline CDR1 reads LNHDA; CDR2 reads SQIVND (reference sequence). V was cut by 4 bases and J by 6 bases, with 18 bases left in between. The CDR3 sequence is CASSKPPVSLHGYTF. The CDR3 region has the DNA TGTGCCAGTAGTAAGCCGCCCGTAAGCCTTCATGGCTACACCTTC.

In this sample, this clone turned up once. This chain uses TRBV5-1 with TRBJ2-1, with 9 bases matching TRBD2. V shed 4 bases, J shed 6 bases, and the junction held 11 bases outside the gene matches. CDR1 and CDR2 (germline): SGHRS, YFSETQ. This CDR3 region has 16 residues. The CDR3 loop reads CASSPISSGNFNEQFF. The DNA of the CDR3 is TGCGCCAGCAGCCCAATATCTAGCGGGAACTTCAATGAGCAGTTCTTC.

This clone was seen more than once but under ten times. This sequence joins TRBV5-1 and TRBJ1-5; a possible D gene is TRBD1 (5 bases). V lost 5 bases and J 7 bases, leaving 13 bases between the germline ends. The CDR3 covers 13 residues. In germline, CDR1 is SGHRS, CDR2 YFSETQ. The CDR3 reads CASRMGEGQPQHF. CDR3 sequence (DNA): TGCGCCAGCAGGATGGGGGAGGGACAGCCCCAGCATTTT.

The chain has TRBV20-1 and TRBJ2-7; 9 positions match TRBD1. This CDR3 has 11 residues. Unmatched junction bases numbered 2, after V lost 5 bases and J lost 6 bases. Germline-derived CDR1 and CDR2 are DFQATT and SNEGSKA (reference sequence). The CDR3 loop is CSALDRGEQYF. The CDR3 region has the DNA TGCAGTGCTTTGGACAGGGGCGAGCAGTACTTC.

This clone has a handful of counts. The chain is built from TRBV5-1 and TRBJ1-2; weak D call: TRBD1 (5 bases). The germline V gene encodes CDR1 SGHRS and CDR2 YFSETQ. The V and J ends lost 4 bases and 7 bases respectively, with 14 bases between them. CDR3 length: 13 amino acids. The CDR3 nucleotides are TGCGCCAGCAGCCCTGCCATCGGGGCTGGCTACACCTTC. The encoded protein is CASSPAIGAGYTF.

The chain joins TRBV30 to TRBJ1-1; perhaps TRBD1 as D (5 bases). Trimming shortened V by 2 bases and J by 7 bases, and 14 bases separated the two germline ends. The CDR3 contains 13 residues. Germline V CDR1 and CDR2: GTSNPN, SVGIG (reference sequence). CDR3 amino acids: CAWSSQRQIEAFF. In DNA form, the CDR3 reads TGTGCCTGGAGTAGTCAGAGACAGATTGAAGCTTTCTTT. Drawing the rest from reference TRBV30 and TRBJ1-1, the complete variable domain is SQTIHQWPATLVQPVGSPLSLECTVEGTSNPNLYWYRQAAGRGLQLLFYSVGIGQISSEVPQNLSASRPQDRQFILSSKKLLLSDSGFYLCAWSSQRQIEAFFGQGTRLTVV.

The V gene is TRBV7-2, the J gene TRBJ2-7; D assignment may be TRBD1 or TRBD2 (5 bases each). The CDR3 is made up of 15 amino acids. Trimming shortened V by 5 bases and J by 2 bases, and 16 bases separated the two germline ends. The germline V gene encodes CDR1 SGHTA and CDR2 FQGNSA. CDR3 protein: CASSLLGDGPYEQYF. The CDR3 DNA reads TGTGCCAGCAGCCTCCTCGGGGACGGCCCCTACGAGCAGTACTTC.

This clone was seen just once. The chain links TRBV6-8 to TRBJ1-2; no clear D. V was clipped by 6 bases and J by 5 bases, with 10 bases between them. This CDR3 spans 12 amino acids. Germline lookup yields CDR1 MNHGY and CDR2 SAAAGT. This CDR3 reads CASSPRVYGYTF. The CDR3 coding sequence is TGTGCCAGCAGCCCCCGGGTATATGGCTACACCTTC.

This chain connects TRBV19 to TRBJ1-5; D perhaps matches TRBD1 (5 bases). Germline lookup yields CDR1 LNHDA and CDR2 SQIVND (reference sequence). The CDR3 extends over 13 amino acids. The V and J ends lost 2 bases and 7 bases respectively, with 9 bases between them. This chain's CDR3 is CASSISRVQPQHF. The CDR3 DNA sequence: TGTGCCAGTAGTATATCCAGGGTGCAGCCCCAGCATTTT.

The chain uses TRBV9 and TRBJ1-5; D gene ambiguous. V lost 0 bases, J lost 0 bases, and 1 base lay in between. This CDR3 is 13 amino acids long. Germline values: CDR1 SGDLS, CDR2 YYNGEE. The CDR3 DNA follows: TGTGCCAGCAGCGTAGCTAGCAATCAGCCCCAGCATTTT. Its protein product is CASSVASNQPQHF.

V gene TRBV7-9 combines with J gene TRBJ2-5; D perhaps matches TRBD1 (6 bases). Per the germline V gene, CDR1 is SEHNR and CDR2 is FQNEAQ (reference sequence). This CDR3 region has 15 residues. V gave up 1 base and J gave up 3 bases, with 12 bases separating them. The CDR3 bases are TGTGCCAGCAGCTTAGACAATGGGGGCGAAGAGACCCAGTACTTC. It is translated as CASSLDNGGEETQYF.

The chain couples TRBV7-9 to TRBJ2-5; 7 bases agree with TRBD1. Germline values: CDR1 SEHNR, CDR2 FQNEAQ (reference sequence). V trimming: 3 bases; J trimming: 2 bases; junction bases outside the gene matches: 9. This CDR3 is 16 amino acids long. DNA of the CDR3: TGTGCCAGCAGCTTCGCACAGGGGCCCAAGCAAGAGACCCAGTACTTC. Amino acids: CASSFAQGPKQETQYF.

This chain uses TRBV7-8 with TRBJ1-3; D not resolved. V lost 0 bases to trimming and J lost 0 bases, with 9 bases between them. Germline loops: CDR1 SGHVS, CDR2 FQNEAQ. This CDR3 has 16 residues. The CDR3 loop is CASSLARFSSGNTIYF. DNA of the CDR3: TGTGCCAGCAGCTTAGCCAGGTTCAGCTCTGGAAACACCATATATTTT.

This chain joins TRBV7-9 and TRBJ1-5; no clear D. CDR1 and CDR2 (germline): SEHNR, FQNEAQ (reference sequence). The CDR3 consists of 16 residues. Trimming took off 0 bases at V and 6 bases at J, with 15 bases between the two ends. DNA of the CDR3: TGTGCCAGCAGCTTAGCGCTTCAGGAGGACGGTCAGCCCCAGCATTTT. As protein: CASSLALQEDGQPQHF.

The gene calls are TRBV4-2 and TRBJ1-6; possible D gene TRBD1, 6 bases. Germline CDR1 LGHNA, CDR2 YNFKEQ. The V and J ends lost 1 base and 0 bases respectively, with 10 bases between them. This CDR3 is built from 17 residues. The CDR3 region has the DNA TGTGCCAGCAGCCAAGTACAGGGCATCTCCTATAATTCACCCCTCCACTTT. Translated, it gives CASSQVQGISYNSPLHF.

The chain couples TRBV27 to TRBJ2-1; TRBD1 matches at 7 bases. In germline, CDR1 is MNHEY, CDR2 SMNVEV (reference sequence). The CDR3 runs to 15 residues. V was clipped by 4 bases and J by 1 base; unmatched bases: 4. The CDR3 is CASSSRTGSYNEQFF. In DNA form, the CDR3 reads TGTGCCAGCAGTTCTAGGACAGGATCCTACAATGAGCAGTTCTTC.

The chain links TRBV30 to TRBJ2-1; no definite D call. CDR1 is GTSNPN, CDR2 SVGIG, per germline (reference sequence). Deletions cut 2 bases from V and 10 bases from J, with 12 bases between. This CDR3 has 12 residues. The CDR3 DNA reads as TGTGCCTGGAGTAGGGCGGCCCTCGAGCAGTTCTTC. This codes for CAWSRAALEQFF. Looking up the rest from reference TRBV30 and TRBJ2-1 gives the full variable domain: SQTIHQWPATLVQPVGSPLSLECTVEGTSNPNLYWYRQAAGRGLQLLFYSVGIGQISSEVPQNLSASRPQDRQFILSSKKLLLSDSGFYLCAWSRAALEQFFGPGTRLTVL.